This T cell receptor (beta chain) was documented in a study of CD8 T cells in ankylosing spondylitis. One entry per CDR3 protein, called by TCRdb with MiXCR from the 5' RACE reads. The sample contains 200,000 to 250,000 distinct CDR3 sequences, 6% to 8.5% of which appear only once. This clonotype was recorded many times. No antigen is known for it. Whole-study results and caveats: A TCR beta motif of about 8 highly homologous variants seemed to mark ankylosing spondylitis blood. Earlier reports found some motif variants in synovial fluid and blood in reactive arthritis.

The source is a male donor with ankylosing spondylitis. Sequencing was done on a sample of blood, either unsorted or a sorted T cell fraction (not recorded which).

The DNA of the CDR3 is TGTGCCAGCAGTTACAGCTCCCTGAACACTGAAGCTTTCTTT. Its translation: CASSYSSLNTEAFF. This sequence joins TRBV6-5 and TRBJ1-1, with D hard to call. V lost 2 bases and J lost 0, with 7 bases in between. In germline, CDR1 is MNHEY, CDR2 SVGAGI. This CDR3 spans 14 amino acids.